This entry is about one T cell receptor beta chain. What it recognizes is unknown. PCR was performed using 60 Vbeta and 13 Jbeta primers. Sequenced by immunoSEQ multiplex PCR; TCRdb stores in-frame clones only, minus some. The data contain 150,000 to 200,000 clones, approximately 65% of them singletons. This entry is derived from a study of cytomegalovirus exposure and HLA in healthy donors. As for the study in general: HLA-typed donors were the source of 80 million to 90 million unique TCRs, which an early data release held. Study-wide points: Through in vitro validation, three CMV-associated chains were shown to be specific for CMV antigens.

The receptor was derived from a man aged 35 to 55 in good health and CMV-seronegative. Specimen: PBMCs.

CDR3 region: CASSSGTSPYEQYF. The CDR3 nucleotides read TGTGCCAGTAGTTCGGGGACAAGCCCCTACGAGCAGTACTTC. The chain employs TRBV19 and TRBJ2-7, with D maybe TRBD1 (6 bases). This CDR3 region has 14 residues. CDR1 LNHDA and CDR2 SQIVND come from the germline V gene (reference sequence). Trimming removed 5 bases from V and 2 bases from J, with 13 bases in between.